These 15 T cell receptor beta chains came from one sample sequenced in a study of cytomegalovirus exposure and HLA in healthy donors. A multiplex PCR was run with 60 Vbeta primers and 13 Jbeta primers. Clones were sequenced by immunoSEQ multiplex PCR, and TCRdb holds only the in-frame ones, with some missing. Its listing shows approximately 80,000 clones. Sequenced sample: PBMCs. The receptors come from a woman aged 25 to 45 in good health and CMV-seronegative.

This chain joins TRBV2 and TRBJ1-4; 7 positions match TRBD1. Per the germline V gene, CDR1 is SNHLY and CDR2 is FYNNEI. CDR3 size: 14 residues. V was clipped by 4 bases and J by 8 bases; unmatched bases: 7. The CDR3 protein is CASSVKGGGEKLFF. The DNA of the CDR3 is TGTGCCAGCAGTGTAAAAGGGGGCGGCGAAAAACTGTTTTTT.

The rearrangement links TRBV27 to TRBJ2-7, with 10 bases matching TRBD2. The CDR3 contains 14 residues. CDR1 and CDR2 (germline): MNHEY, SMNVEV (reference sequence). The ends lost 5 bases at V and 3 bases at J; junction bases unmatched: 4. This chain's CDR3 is CASSPSGGLYEQYF. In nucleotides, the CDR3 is TGTGCCAGCAGTCCTAGCGGGGGTCTCTACGAGCAGTACTTC.

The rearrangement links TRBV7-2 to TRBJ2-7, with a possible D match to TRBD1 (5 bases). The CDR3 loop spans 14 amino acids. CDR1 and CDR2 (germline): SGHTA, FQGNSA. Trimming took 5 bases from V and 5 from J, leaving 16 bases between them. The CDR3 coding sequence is TGTGCCAGCAGCCCCACAGGTGCCCGGGACGAGCAGTACTTC. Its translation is CASSPTGARDEQYF.

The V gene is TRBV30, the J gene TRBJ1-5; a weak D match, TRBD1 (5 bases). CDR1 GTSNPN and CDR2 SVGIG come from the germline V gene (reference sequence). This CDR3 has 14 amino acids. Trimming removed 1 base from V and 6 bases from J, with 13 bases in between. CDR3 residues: CAWSGERGGQPQHF. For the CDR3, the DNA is TGTGCCTGGAGTGGGGAAAGGGGTGGTCAGCCCCAGCATTTT. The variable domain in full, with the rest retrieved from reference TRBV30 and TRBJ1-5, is SQTIHQWPATLVQPVGSPLSLECTVEGTSNPNLYWYRQAAGRGLQLLFYSVGIGQISSEVPQNLSASRPQDRQFILSSKKLLLSDSGFYLCAWSGERGGQPQHFGDGTRLSIL.

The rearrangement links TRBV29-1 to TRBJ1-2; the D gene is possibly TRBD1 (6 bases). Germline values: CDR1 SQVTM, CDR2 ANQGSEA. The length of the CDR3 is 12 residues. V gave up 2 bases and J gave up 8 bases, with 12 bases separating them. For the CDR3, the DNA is TGCAGCGTTGAATCAGGGGTTGGCGGCTACACCTTC. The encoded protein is CSVESGVGGYTF.

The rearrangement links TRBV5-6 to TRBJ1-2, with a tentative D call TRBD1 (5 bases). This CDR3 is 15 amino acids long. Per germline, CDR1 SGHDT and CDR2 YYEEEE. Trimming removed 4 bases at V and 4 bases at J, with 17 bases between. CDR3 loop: CASSTPGGGPYGYTF. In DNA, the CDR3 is TGTGCCAGCAGCACCCCCGGGGGAGGGCCCTATGGCTACACCTTC.

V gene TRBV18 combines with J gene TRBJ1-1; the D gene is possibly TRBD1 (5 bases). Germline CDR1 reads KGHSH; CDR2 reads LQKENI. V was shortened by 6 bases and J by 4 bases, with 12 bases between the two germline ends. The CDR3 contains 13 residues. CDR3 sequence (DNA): TGTGCCAGCTCGGTGTGGGGGGGCACTGAAGCTTTCTTT. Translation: CASSVWGGTEAFF.

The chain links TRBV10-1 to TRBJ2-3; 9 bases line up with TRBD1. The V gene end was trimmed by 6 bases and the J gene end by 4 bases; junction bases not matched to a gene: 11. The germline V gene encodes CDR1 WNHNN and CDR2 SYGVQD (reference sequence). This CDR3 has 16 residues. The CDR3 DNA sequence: TGCGCCAGCAGCAACGGGTTACAGGGGGCTGCAGATACGCAGTATTTT. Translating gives CASSNGLQGAADTQYF.

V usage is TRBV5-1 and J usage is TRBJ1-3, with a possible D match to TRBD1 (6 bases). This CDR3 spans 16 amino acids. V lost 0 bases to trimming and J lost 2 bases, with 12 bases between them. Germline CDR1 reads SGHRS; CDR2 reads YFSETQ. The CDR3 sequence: CASSLEAGGTGNTIYF. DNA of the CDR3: TGCGCCAGCAGCTTGGAGGCGGGGGGCACTGGAAACACCATATATTTT. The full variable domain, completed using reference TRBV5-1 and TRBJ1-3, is KAGVTQTPRYLIKTRGQQVTLSCSPISGHRSVSWYQQTPGQGLQFLFEYFSETQRNKGNFPGRFSGRQFSNSRSEMNVSTLELGDSALYLCASSLEAGGTGNTIYFGEGSWLTVV.

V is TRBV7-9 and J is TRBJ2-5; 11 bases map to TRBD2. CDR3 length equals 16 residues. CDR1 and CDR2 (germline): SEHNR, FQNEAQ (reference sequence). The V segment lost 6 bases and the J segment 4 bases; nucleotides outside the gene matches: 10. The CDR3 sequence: CASSQHSGGAGETQYF. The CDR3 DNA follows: TGTGCCAGCAGTCAACATAGCGGGGGGGCCGGAGAGACCCAGTACTTC.

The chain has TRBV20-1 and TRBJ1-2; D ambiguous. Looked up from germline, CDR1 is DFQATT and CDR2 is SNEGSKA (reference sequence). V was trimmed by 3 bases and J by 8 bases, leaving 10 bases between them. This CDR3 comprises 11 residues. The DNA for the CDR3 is TGCAGTGCTAGTAGTGTGCCCGGCTACACCTTC. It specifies CSASSVPGYTF.

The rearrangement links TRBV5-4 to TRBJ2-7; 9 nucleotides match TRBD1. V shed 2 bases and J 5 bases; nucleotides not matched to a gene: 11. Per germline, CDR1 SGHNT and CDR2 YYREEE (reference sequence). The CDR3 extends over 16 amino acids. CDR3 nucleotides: TGTGCCAGCAGCTTCCGGACGGGACAGGGAGGGAACGAGCAGTACTTC. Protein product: CASSFRTGQGGNEQYF.

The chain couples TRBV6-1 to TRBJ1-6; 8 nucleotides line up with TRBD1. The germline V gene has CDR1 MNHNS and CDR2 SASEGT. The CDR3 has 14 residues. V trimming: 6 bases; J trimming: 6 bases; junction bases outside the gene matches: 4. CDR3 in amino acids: CASRDRDINSPLHF. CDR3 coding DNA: TGTGCCAGCAGGGACAGGGACATTAATTCACCCCTCCACTTT.

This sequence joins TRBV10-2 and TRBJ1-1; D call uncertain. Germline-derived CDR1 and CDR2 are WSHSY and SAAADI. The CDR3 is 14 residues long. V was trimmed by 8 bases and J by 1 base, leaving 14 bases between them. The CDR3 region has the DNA TGCGCCAGCGCCTCGGAGGCGGGGAACACTGAAGCTTTCTTT. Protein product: CASASEAGNTEAFF.

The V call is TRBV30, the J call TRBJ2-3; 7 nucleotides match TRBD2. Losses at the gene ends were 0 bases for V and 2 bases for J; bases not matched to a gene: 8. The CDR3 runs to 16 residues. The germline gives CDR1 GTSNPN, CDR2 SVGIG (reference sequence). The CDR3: CAWSVGRTRHTDTQYF. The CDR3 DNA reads TGTGCCTGGAGTGTTGGTCGGACTAGACACACAGATACGCAGTATTTT.